The sequence of this T cell receptor beta chain was determined in a study of control samples from healthy donors and cancer patients. Germline V gene sequence: CDR1 MNHEY, CDR2 SVGAGI. The CDR3 length is 14 residues. Trimming removed 6 bases from V and 5 bases from J; junction bases left unmatched: 8. TCRdb's copy holds only in-frame clones and misses some; the assay was immunoSEQ multiplex PCR. The sample has more than 15,000 clones, 88% seen once. The V call is TRBV6-5, the J call TRBJ2-7; TRBD1 aligns across 9 bases. The clonotype comes from a woman aged 60 to 75 with head and neck cancer. Material for sequencing was PBMCs. Here the CDR3 DNA reads TGTGCCAGCAGCGACCGATGGACAGGGGACGAGCAGTACTTC. Translating it yields CASSDRWTGDEQYF.